The present TCR beta chain was sequenced within a study of blood T cells in healthy people across ages. Study outcomes and limitations: Estimated diversity, derived from one million T cells, was regarded as an underestimate. PBMCs were not sorted, which prevented a conclusive comparison of naive versus antigen-experienced cells.

Comments on this clonotype: The antigen is unknown.

The germline gives CDR1 SEHNR, CDR2 FQNEAQ (reference sequence). The V end lost 5 bases, the J end lost 1 base, and 13 bases lay between the germline ends. The CDR3 is 15 residues long. Primed by a sample-barcoded 5' primer and a J-beta primer mix, a second PCR proceeded for about 6 to 12 cycles. All samples yielded 3 million or more CDR3-containing paired-end reads. TCRdb passed the 5' RACE reads through MiXCR, listing each CDR3 protein once. The sample shows 1.5 million or so distinct CDR3 sequences, 40% to 50% of them seen only once. The study drew donors from healthy Caucasian individuals in Russia aged roughly 6 to 90.

The sample was blood. This chain uses TRBV7-9 with TRBJ2-3; D may be TRBD1 or TRBD2 (5 bases each). This TCR derives from a woman aged 18-29 years in good health. CDR3 amino acids: CASSTARDGTDTQYF. The CDR3 bases are TGTGCCAGCAGCACGGCCAGGGACGGCACAGATACGCAGTATTTT. Variable domain in full (rest from reference TRBV7-9 and TRBJ2-3): DTGVSQNPRHKITKRGQNVTFRCDPISEHNRLYWYRQTLGQGPEFLTYFQNEAQLEKSRLLSDRFSAERPKGSFSTLEIQRTEQGDSAMYLCASSTARDGTDTQYFGPGTRLTVL.